Each of the 31 T cell receptor beta chains below was sequenced from the same sample in a study of human T cells and chemical hapten exposure. Time point denoted: patch test 1, 2 weeks after DPC sensitization. The treatment denotes: therapeutic diphenylcyclopropenone sensitization with weekly scalp DPC. TCRdb recomputed calls from the RACE reads with MiXCR, one row per CDR3 protein. Of some 380,000 distinct CDR3 sequences listed, roughly 4.8% were seen once; the top ten hold 2% to 2.5%. Specimen: whole blood, collected in connection with sensitization to the hapten diphenylcyclopropenone (DPC). The receptors were gathered from a woman in her forties or fifties with alopecia areata. Some clones in this sample may be carry-over from other donors' samples.

This clonotype has at least ten counts. The chain carries TRBV2 and TRBJ2-5, with TRBD2 matching over 14 bases. The CDR3 is 18 amino acids. V shed 6 bases and J 4 bases; nucleotides not matched to a gene: 13. Germline CDR1 and CDR2: SNHLY and FYNNEI. CDR3 loop: CASRGLAGEWPRGETQYF. CDR3 bases: TGTGCCAGCAGGGGACTAGCGGGAGAATGGCCACGGGGAGAGACCCAGTACTTC.

There are many counts of this clonotype. V is TRBV28 and J is TRBJ1-2; D not certain. The CDR3 loop spans 14 amino acids. CDR1 and CDR2 (germline): MDHEN, SYDVKM. V dropped 5 bases and J dropped 5 bases, with 15 bases sitting between them. The CDR3 loop is CASSPTTELYGYTF. CDR3 coding DNA: TGTGCCAGCAGTCCCACAACAGAGCTTTATGGCTACACCTTC.

This clonotype has more than one count but fewer than ten. J is TRBJ1-4 and V is TRBV5-1; possibly TRBD1 for D (5 bases). The CDR3 length is 14 residues. Germline V gene lookup returns CDR1 SGHRS and CDR2 YFSETQ. The V end was cut by 5 bases, the J end by 4 bases, with 12 bases between. DNA of the CDR3: TGCGCCAGCAGATACCGGGACCGTAATGAAAAACTGTTTTTT. Translated: CASRYRDRNEKLFF.

In its sample, this clonotype was seen many times. V and J are TRBV29-1 and TRBJ1-3; a possible D gene is TRBD1 (5 bases). The CDR3 has 16 amino acids. Germline V gene sequence: CDR1 SQVTM, CDR2 ANQGSEA. Trimming shortened V by 4 bases and J by 0 bases, and 16 bases separated the two germline ends. The CDR3 here is CSVGGAGASSGNTIYF. In DNA form, the CDR3 reads TGCAGCGTTGGAGGGGCAGGCGCTAGCTCTGGAAACACCATATATTTT.

This clonotype occurred many times. The chain links TRBV10-2 to TRBJ2-3, with 9 nucleotides matching TRBD1. Germline V lookup: CDR1 WSHSY, CDR2 SAAADI. The CDR3 totals 17 residues. The junction had 13 bases not matched to a gene; V was cut back by 6 bases and J by 3 bases. CDR3 bases: TGCGCCAGCAGGGTCCGAGGGGACAGGGTTCGTACAGATACGCAGTATTTT. It encodes CASRVRGDRVRTDTQYF.

The sample holds many counts of this clonotype. V gene TRBV20-1 combines with J gene TRBJ2-4, with no clear D. Trimming left V 3 bases short and J 0 bases short, with 18 bases between. The germline V gene encodes CDR1 DFQATT and CDR2 SNEGSKA (reference sequence). This CDR3 contains 17 residues. The chain's CDR3 is CSARGNHNNRAKNIQYF. The CDR3 DNA reads TGCAGTGCTAGGGGGAACCACAACAATCGAGCCAAAAACATTCAGTACTTC.

The chain uses TRBV7-2 and TRBJ2-3, with a tentative D call TRBD1 (6 bases). Trimming stripped 5 bases from V and 7 bases from J, with 16 bases between. The CDR3 consists of 14 residues. CDR1 and CDR2 (germline): SGHTA, FQGNSA. The chain's CDR3 is CASSPGTPGHTQYF. For the CDR3, the DNA is TGTGCCAGCAGCCCAGGGACACCGGGCCATACGCAGTATTTT. Drawing the rest from reference TRBV7-2 and TRBJ2-3, the complete variable domain is GAGVSQSPSNKVTEKGKDVELRCDPISGHTALYWYRQSLGQGLEFLIYFQGNSAPDKSGLPSDRFSAERTGGSVSTLTIQRTQQEDSAVYLCASSPGTPGHTQYFGPGTRLTVL.

The table lists this clonotype with many counts. The V and J genes are TRBV27 and TRBJ1-1, with 7 bases lining up with TRBD1. Germline assignment: CDR1 MNHEY and CDR2 SMNVEV (reference sequence). The CDR3 covers 13 residues. The J segment lost 6 bases and the V segment lost 8 bases, leaving 9 bases of the junction unmatched. For the CDR3, the DNA is TGTGCCAGCCGGCCCGACAGGGTCGCTGAAGCTTTCTTT. Translated, it gives CASRPDRVAEAFF.

This clonotype was seen repeatedly, ten times or more. The CDR3 nucleotides are TGTGCCAGCAGCTTAGTGGAAGGTTCACCCCTCCACTTT. Its protein product is CASSLVEGSPLHF. This chain joins TRBV7-9 and TRBJ1-6; D uncertain. Germline values: CDR1 SEHNR, CDR2 FQNEAQ (reference sequence). The CDR3 length is 13 residues. V was shortened by 1 base and J by 9 bases, with 7 bases between the two germline ends.

This clonotype was counted ten times or more. The chain links TRBV7-8 to TRBJ1-2; 10 bases are a match to TRBD1. From germline, CDR1 is SGHVS and CDR2 FQNEAQ. The ends lost 5 bases at V and 4 bases at J; junction bases unmatched: 10. This CDR3 comprises 16 residues. As DNA, the CDR3 is TGTGCCAGCAGCGCAGACAGGGGGCGGCACCTCTATGGCTACACCTTC. This gives the protein CASSADRGRHLYGYTF.

The rearrangement uses TRBV27 and TRBJ1-4; 8 bases map to TRBD1. V lost 3 bases, J lost 8 bases, and 5 bases stayed unmatched. The CDR3 length is 14 residues. Looked up from germline, CDR1 is MNHEY and CDR2 is SMNVEV (reference sequence). As DNA, the CDR3 is TGTGCCAGCAGTTTGACAGGGGCCGGGGAAAAACTGTTTTTT. Its translation: CASSLTGAGEKLFF.

This clonotype was seen many times. This rearrangement joins TRBV24-1 to TRBJ1-5; no reliable D call. The CDR3 consists of 15 residues. Trimming stripped 0 bases from V and 3 bases from J, with 8 bases between. The V gene's germline CDR1 is KGHDR and CDR2 SFDVKD. The CDR3 sequence is CATSDLGSPNQPQHF. The CDR3 DNA follows: TGTGCCACCAGTGATTTGGGGTCCCCCAATCAGCCCCAGCATTTT.

The table lists this clonotype with a few counts. The chain couples TRBV2 to TRBJ1-2; the match to TRBD1 covers 7 bases. The germline gives CDR1 SNHLY, CDR2 FYNNEI. The V segment lost 5 bases and the J segment 0 bases; nucleotides outside the gene matches: 3. CDR3 length equals 14 residues. The CDR3 nucleotides read TGTGCCAGCAGTCGGGACAGCACTAACTATGGCTACACCTTC. This gives the protein CASSRDSTNYGYTF.

The table lists this clonotype with a few counts. The chain employs TRBV6-6 and TRBJ2-3; D remains ambiguous. Trimming left V 6 bases short and J 0 bases short, with 10 bases between. CDR1 and CDR2 from the germline V gene are MNHNY and SVGAGI (reference sequence). This CDR3 region has 14 residues. The chain's CDR3 is CASSRIPSTDTQYF. The CDR3 region has the DNA TGTGCCAGCAGCCGGATCCCTAGCACAGATACGCAGTATTTT.

The chain carries TRBV12-5 and TRBJ1-4, with D perhaps matching TRBD1 (6 bases). Germline CDR1 and CDR2: LGHNT and FRNRAP. V lost 10 bases and J 4 bases, leaving 16 bases between the germline ends. The CDR3 is 14 amino acids. In nucleotides, the CDR3 is TGTGCTACCCGCCAGGGGCGGATTAATGAAAAACTGTTTTTT. Residues: CATRQGRINEKLFF.

This clonotype was counted a few times. The chain joins TRBV10-3 to TRBJ2-4; TRBD1 matches at 7 bases. There are 14 residues in the CDR3. Per the germline V gene, CDR1 is ENHRY and CDR2 is SYGVKD. V trimming: 8 bases; J trimming: 7 bases; junction bases outside the gene matches: 11. The CDR3: CAIRLGDRENIQYF. The CDR3 DNA reads TGTGCCATCCGTCTCGGTGACAGGGAGAACATTCAGTACTTC.

There are many counts of this clonotype. The chain recombines TRBV12-3 or TRBV12-4 with TRBJ2-1; 10 nucleotides agree with TRBD2. The CDR3 is made up of 14 amino acids. J gave up 7 bases and V 0 bases, and 0 bases lay outside the gene matches. CDR3 in amino acids: CASSLAAGGNEQFF. The CDR3 DNA is TGTGCCAGCAGTTTAGCAGCGGGGGGGAATGAGCAGTTCTTC.

This clonotype was counted ten times or more. The chain is built from TRBV5-4 and TRBJ2-1; TRBD1 agrees at 10 bases. Trimming cost V 4 bases and J 3 bases; bases outside gene matches: 4. The germline V gene encodes CDR1 SGHNT and CDR2 YYREEE (reference sequence). The CDR3 is 15 residues long. CDR3 DNA sequence: TGTGCCAGCAGCCTGGACAGGGGGGTCTACAATGAGCAGTTCTTC. This sequence encodes CASSLDRGVYNEQFF.

This clonotype was counted ten times or more. The rearrangement joins TRBV4-1 to TRBJ1-5; TRBD1 agrees at 8 bases. CDR1 MGHRA and CDR2 YSYEKL come from the germline V gene. Trimming cost V 2 bases and J 7 bases; bases outside gene matches: 7. This CDR3 region has 15 residues. The CDR3 DNA reads TGCGCCAGCAGCCAATTTTTGGCAGGGGGCCAGCCCCAGCATTTT. It specifies CASSQFLAGGQPQHF.

This clonotype was seen repeatedly, ten times or more. The chain is built from TRBV20-1 and TRBJ2-5, with D perhaps matching TRBD2 (5 bases). The germline V gene has CDR1 DFQATT and CDR2 SNEGSKA (reference sequence). V shed 5 bases and J shed 7 bases, with 14 bases lying between them. The CDR3 consists of 12 residues. The CDR3 loop is CSAGLVEGTQYF. DNA for the CDR3: TGCAGTGCTGGACTCGTCGAGGGGACCCAGTACTTC.

This clonotype came up a few times. The V and J genes are TRBV6-2 or TRBV6-3 and TRBJ2-7; D not certain. V shed 2 bases and J shed 2 bases, with 4 bases lying between them. CDR1 is MNHEY, CDR2 SVGEGT, per germline. CDR3 length: 12 residues. CDR3 residues: CASSYGTYEQYF. The CDR3 DNA follows: TGTGCCAGCAGTTACGGGACCTACGAGCAGTACTTC.

Notes on this clonotype: This may arise from a read error, as a much more abundant clone is one base away. V usage is TRBV7-8 and J usage is TRBJ1-6; D gene uncertain. The CDR3 totals 16 residues. Germline V gene data show CDR1 as SGHVS and CDR2 as FQNEAQ. V shed 4 bases and J shed 7 bases, with 17 bases lying between them. In DNA, the CDR3 is TGTGCCAGCAGCTACACCTTAGGATCGAGAAATTCACCCCTCCACTTT. It is translated as CASSYTLGSRNSPLHF.

This clonotype was recorded a few times. V and J are TRBV27 and TRBJ2-2; D not certain. This CDR3 contains 14 residues. Germline V gives CDR1 MNHEY, CDR2 SMNVEV (reference sequence). Between the trimmed V and J ends, which lost 3 bases and 7 bases, there was a span of 12 bases. The CDR3 coding sequence is TGTGCCAGCAGTTTCGGTACTCGTCTCGGGGAGCTGTTTTTT. It encodes CASSFGTRLGELFF.

The table lists this clonotype with many counts. J is TRBJ1-2 and V is TRBV12-3 or TRBV12-4; D is undetermined. Trimming left V 3 bases short and J 8 bases short, with 19 bases between. The CDR3 runs to 15 residues. CDR3 in DNA: TGTGCCAGCAGTTTCTTTCTGCAGGCAGAAGGCGGCTACACCTTC. It translates to CASSFFLQAEGGYTF.

This clonotype was found a few times. The chain has TRBV29-1 and TRBJ1-1; the D is unclear. Germline CDR1 is SQVTM and CDR2 is ANQGSEA. V gave up 2 bases and J gave up 10 bases, with 14 bases separating them. The CDR3 loop spans 12 amino acids. The CDR3 DNA sequence: TGCAGCGTTGAAATGACCCCCGGAGGAGCTTTCTTT. It codes for CSVEMTPGGAFF.

This clonotype has ten or more counts. This sequence joins TRBV5-1 and TRBJ2-3; 14 positions agree with TRBD2. The germline gives CDR1 SGHRS, CDR2 YFSETQ. Trimming removed 3 bases from V and 2 bases from J; junction bases left unmatched: 8. This CDR3 region has 18 residues. CDR3 nucleotide sequence: TGCGCCAGCAGCTCCGGACTAGCGGGAGGCTCCTTCACAGATACGCAGTATTTT. It codes for CASSSGLAGGSFTDTQYF.

This clonotype has ten or more counts. The rearrangement links TRBV7-9 to TRBJ2-1; no reliable D call. Trimming removed 4 bases from V and 7 bases from J, with 11 bases in between. Germline V gene sequence: CDR1 SEHNR, CDR2 FQNEAQ (reference sequence). The CDR3 spans 13 residues. This CDR3 reads CASSSRTGNEQFF. The CDR3 nucleotides are TGTGCCAGCAGCTCCCGGACCGGGAATGAGCAGTTCTTC.

This clonotype came up many times. This chain links TRBV12-3 or TRBV12-4 with TRBJ2-2, with 14 bases lining up with TRBD2. The CDR3 runs 17 residues. The trim removed 5 bases at V and 0 bases at J, leaving 2 bases unmatched. The CDR3 DNA sequence: TGTGCCAGCAGTAGGACTAGCGGGGGGACGAACACCGGGGAGCTGTTTTTT. Translated, it gives CASSRTSGGTNTGELFF.

This clonotype showed up many times. The genes are TRBV5-1 and TRBJ2-7; no reliable D call. Germline lookup yields CDR1 SGHRS and CDR2 YFSETQ. This CDR3 has 15 amino acids. V gave up 1 base and J gave up 0 bases, with 11 bases separating them. CDR3 region: CASSLWSASSYEQYF. The CDR3 DNA sequence: TGCGCCAGCAGCTTGTGGTCCGCAAGCTCCTACGAGCAGTACTTC.

This clonotype was counted only a few times. Here the CDR3 reads CASSHRDGYYEQYF. In DNA, the CDR3 is TGTGCCAGCAGCCACCGGGACGGCTACTACGAGCAGTACTTC. This rearrangement joins TRBV3-1 to TRBJ2-7, with D possibly being TRBD1 or TRBD2 (5 bases each). This CDR3 region has 14 residues. Germline CDR1 is LGHDT and CDR2 is YNNKEL (reference sequence). The V end lost 3 bases, the J end lost 3 bases, and 12 bases lay between the germline ends.

This clonotype was seen ten or more times. The gene calls are TRBV6-1 and TRBJ1-5; TRBD1 might be the D (6 bases). CDR1 and CDR2 (germline): MNHNS, SASEGT. Trimming removed 0 bases at V and 1 base at J, with 7 bases between. This CDR3 is built from 15 residues. DNA of the CDR3: TGTGCCAGCAGTGAAGCTCAGGGGAGCAATCAGCCCCAGCATTTT. Its protein product is CASSEAQGSNQPQHF.